Given below is one T cell receptor (beta chain) in context. Its antigen remains unknown. The sample originates from a study of CD8+ T cells in alopecia areata. About the research overall: Administration of oral tofacitinib to treated patients was at 5 to 10 mg twice daily. After 6 to 18 months of tofacitinib, follow-up continued 6 months off drug.

After isolation, RNA underwent reverse transcription to generate cDNA as the sequencing template. The assay was immunoSEQ multiplex PCR, and TCRdb's table has in-frame clones only and misses some. The sample contains fewer than 150,000 clones, around two fifths of which appear only once. CDR3 length equals 13 residues. Germline CDR1 is SGHRS and CDR2 is YFSETQ. The V end lost 2 bases, the J end lost 1 base, and 5 bases lay between the germline ends. Whole-study results and caveats: Clonality in lesional scalp, especially alopecia totalis/universalis, exceeded that of normal scalp.

This TCR derives from a human donor with alopecia areata. The sequenced sample was CD4+ T cells sorted from blood. The chain has TRBV5-1 and TRBJ2-3; no clear D gene. As DNA, the CDR3 is TGCGCCAGCAGCTTTTGGGGCACAGATACGCAGTATTTT. Residues: CASSFWGTDTQYF.